This T cell receptor (beta chain) came from a study of blood T cell repertoires in COVID-19 (dated by TCRdb to 2020 to 2022). With regard to the full study: Samples covering the acute and convalescent phases of COVID-19 were provided by collaborators in the United States, Italy and Spain. The repertoires were made available in a free public database intended to serve as a resource for research on the immune response to SARS-CoV-2. Samples came from the ongoing ImmuneRACE study (first 160 participants) plus 1,254 subjects from 6 global collaborators. Where HLA class I and class II types were available, the types were taken from metadata supplied by the sample provider, not from assay-based typing. Sample metadata almost always included a de-identified subject ID, COVID-19 status, age in years and sex. Deeply sampled blood TCRbeta repertoires from subjects exposed to, actively infected with, or recovered from COVID-19 were included in the dataset. The material from the prospective study consisted of cDNA or gDNA derived from T cells, B-cell-depleted T cells, or PBMCs. Here is what the overall study found, with its caveats: The amount of clinical and demographic metadata varied by source and participant and was provided uncurated.

A remark on this clone: Its antigen is unknown. Per-nucleotide qualities are absent, and no much larger clonotype sits a single base away.

V is trimmed back by 3 bases and J by 5 bases, and the junction contains 2 bases that no gene match accounts for. CDR1 SGHVS and CDR2 FNYEAQ were looked up in the germline V gene. Including the terminal cysteine and phenylalanine, the CDR3 comprises 13 residues. The DNA shown is the 39-base CDR3, in frame from base 1. TCRbeta CDR3 regions were amplified from genomic DNA by means of the immunoSEQ Assay, a bias-controlled multiplex PCR. The study's processing was this. The number of nucleated cells in each sample was estimated from the amplification of reference gene primers within the assay. Sequence reads were collapsed and filtered to measure the absolute abundance of every unique TCRbeta CDR3 rearrangement. For each sample, productive Simpson clonality was calculated by taking the square root of Simpson's diversity index across productive rearrangements. What TCRdb holds here is the immuneACCESS table cut down to in-frame rearrangements. Part of the clones is not present; checked against another copy, under half of the missing clones reflect an unresolved V gene, and the others are unexplained. That table is the source of V, J and clone size, and D and trimming were worked out from the DNA. The sample profile shows about 200,000 clones; 86% of them were found once. In total, the top ten clones hold 4.5% to 7% of the sample.

Participants in the prospective study were aged about 18 to 100 years, lived in about two dozen United States geographic areas, and enrolled through a virtual design. To assign participants to cohorts, the prospective study relied on clinical history that participants themselves reported in a screening survey and a study questionnaire. Each participant in the prospective study had whole blood, serum and a nasopharyngeal or oropharyngeal swab collected by mobile phlebotomists. Prospective study participants could optionally give additional blood draws and questionnaires over an approximately two-month period. Before DNA extraction, prospective study blood samples were shipped either frozen or at room temperature.

The TCR was taken from a man aged 35-49 years with acute COVID-19. Recombination joined TRBV7-6 with TRBJ2-3; TRBD2 fits 7 bases in the junction. The material sequenced was PBMCs or T cells enriched from blood (not recorded which). The CDR3 in this case is CASSFERGDTQYF. DNA sequence: TGTGCCAGCAGCTTTGAGCGGGGAGATACGCAGTATTTT.